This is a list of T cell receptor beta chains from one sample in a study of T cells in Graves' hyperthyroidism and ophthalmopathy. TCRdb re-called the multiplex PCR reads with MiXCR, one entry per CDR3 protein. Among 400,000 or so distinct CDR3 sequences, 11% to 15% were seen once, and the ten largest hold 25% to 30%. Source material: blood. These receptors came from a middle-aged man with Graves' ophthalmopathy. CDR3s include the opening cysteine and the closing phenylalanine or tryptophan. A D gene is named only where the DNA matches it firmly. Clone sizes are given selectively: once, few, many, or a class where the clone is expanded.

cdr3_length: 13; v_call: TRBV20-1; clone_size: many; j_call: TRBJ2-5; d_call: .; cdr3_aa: CSARGAGQETQYF; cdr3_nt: TGCAGTGCTAGAGGGGCGGGACAAGAGACCCAGTACTTC
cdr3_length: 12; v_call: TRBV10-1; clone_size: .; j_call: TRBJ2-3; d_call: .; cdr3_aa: CASGGEADTQYF; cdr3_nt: TGCGCCAGCGGAGGGGAGGCAGATACGCAGTATTTT
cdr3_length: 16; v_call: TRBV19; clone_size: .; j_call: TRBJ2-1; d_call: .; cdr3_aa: CASSKGGSGAINEQFF; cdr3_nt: TGTGCCAGTAGTAAGGGCGGATCTGGGGCGATTAATGAGCAGTTCTTC
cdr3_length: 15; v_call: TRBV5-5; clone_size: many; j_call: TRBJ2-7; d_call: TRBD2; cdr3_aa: CASSLASSGLYEQYF; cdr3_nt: TGTGCCAGCAGCTTGGCGTCTAGCGGGCTCTACGAGCAGTACTTC
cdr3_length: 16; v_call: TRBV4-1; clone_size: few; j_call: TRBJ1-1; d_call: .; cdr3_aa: CASSQQQGRPNTEAFF; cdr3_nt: TGCGCCAGCAGCCAACAACAGGGAAGGCCTAACACTGAAGCTTTCTTT
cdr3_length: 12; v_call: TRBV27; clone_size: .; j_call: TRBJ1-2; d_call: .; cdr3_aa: CASSPTGQGYTF; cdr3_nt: TGTGCCAGCAGTCCTACAGGGCAGGGCTACACCTTC
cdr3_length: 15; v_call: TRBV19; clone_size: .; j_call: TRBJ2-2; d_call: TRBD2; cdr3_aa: CATAGLAGYTGELFF; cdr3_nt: TGTGCCACCGCGGGGCTAGCGGGGTACACCGGGGAGCTGTTTTTT
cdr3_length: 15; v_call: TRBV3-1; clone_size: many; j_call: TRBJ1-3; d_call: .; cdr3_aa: CASSQERVSGNTIYF; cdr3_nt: TGTGCCAGCAGCCAAGAAAGGGTTTCTGGAAACACCATATATTTT
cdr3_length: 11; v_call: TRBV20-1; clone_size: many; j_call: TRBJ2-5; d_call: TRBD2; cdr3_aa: CSGSAGGNRYF; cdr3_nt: TGCAGTGGGTCAGCGGGAGGGAATCGGTACTTC
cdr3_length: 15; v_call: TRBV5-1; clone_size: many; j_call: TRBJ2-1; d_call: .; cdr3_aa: CASSLSSGTYNEQFF; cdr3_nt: TGCGCCAGCAGCTTGTCTTCTGGCACCTACAATGAGCAGTTCTTC
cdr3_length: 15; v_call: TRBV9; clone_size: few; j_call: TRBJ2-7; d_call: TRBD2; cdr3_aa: CASSVVGEGLYEQYF; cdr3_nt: TGTGCCAGCAGCGTAGTAGGGGAGGGCCTCTACGAGCAGTACTTC
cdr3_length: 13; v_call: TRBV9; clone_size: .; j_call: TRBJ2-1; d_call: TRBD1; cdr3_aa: CASSANRGDEQFF; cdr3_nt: TGTGCCAGCAGCGCCAACAGGGGTGATGAGCAGTTCTTC
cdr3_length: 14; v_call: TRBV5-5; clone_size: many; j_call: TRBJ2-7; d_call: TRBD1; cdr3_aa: CASSPIQGANEQYF; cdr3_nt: TGTGCCAGCAGCCCGATACAGGGGGCGAACGAGCAGTACTTC
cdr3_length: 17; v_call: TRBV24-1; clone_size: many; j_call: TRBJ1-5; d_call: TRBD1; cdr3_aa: CATSDSQGIYSNQPQHF; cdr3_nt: TGTGCCACCAGTGATTCACAGGGGATTTATAGCAATCAGCCCCAGCATTTT
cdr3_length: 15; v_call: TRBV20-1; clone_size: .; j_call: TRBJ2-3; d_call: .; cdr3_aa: CSARGDAGTTDTQYF; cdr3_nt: TGCAGTGCTAGAGGCGACGCGGGAACTACAGATACGCAGTATTTT
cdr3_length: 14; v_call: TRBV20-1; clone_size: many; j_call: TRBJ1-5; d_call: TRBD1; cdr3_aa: CSAYRGNSNQPQHF; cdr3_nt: TGCAGTGCTTACAGGGGCAATAGCAATCAGCCCCAGCATTTT
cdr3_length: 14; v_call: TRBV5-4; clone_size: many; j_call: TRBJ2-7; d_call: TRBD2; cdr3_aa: CASYIAGESYEQYF; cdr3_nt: TGTGCCAGCTACATAGCGGGAGAGTCTTACGAGCAGTACTTC
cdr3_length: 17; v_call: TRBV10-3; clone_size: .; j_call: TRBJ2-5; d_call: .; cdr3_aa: CAISESERASAQETQYF; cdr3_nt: TGTGCCATCAGTGAGTCGGAGAGGGCTAGCGCACAAGAGACCCAGTACTTC
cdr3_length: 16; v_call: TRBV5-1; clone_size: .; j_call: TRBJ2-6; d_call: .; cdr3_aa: CASSYPNSSGANVLTF; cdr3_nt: TGCGCCAGCAGCTACCCTAACAGCTCTGGGGCCAACGTCCTGACTTTC
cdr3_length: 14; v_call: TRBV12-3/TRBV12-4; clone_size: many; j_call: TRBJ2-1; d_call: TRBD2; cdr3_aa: CASSSGLAGDEQFF; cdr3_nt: TGTGCCAGCAGTTCGGGACTAGCGGGAGACGAGCAGTTCTTC
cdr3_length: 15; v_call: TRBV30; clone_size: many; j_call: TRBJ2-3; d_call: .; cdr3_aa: CAWSVQGLGTDTQYF; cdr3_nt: TGTGCCTGGAGTGTACAGGGTCTCGGCACAGATACGCAGTATTTT
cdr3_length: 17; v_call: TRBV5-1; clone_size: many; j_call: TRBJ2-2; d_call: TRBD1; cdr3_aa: CASSVELTTGSTGELFF; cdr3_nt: TGCGCCAGCAGCGTGGAACTGACGACAGGGAGCACCGGGGAGCTGTTTTTT
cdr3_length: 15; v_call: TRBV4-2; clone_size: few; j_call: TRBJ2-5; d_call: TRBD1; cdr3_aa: CASSQGTGGPETQYF; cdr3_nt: TGTGCCAGCAGCCAAGGGACAGGGGGGCCAGAGACCCAGTACTTC
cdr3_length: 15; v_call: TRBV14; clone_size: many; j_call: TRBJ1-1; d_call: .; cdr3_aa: CASSRRQEENTEAFF; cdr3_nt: TGTGCCAGCAGCCGTCGACAGGAGGAGAACACTGAAGCTTTCTTT
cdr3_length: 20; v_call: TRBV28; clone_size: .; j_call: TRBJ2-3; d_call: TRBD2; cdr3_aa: CASSFPGTSGRAPHEDTQYF; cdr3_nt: TGTGCCAGCAGTTTCCCAGGGACTAGCGGGAGGGCCCCACATGAAGATACGCAGTATTTT
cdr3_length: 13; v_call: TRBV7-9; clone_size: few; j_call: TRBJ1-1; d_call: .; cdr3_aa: CASSLSDWEGAFF; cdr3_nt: TGTGCCAGCAGCTTAAGTGACTGGGAAGGAGCTTTCTTT
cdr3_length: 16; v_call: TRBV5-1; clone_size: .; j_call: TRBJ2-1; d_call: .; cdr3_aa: CASSLSVGLGVNEQFF; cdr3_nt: TGCGCCAGCAGCTTGTCTGTGGGCCTTGGGGTCAATGAGCAGTTCTTC
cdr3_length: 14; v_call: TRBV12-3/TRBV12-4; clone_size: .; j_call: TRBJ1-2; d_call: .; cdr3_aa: CASSFKGRGYGCAF; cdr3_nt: TGTGCCAGCAGTTTTAAGGGAAGAGGGTATGGCTGCGCCTTC